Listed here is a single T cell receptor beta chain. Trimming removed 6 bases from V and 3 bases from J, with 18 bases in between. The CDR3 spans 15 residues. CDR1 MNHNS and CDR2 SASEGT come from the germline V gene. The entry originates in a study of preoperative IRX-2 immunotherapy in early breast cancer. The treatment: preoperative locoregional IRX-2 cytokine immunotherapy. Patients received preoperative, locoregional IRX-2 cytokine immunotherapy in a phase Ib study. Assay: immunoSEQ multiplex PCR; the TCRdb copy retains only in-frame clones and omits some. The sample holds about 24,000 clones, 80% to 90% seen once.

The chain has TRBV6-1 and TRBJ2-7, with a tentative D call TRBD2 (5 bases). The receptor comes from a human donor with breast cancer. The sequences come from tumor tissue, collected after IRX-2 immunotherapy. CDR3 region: CASRGEGPRVYEQYF. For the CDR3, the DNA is TGTGCCAGCAGGGGAGAGGGTCCCCGGGTCTACGAGCAGTACTTC.